This T cell receptor beta chain is from a study of early T cells in non-severe SARS-CoV-2 infection (dated by TCRdb to the early 2020s). About the study as a whole: Because TCR sequencing relied on bulk RNA taken from unsorted whole blood, pairing of alpha and beta chains was not possible.

General study outcomes and caveats: VDJdb matching was skewed toward anti-spike CD8 responses and likely underestimated virus-specific expansions by missing private and CD4 specificities.

Library construction relied on 5' RACE. Sequencing was carried out with a NextSeq 500. Unique molecular identifiers were attached to individual cDNA molecules in the TCR library protocol so that sequencing error and PCR bias could be corrected. Sequencing covered both TCR alpha and beta chains, and within each sample the abundances of alpha and beta sequences were tightly co-correlated. The source study handled its data this way. Decombinator V4 was used to perform V gene, J gene and CDR3 annotation of TCR sequences. Expanded TCRs were defined as changing significantly between any two time points under a Poisson model with p below 0.0001. Abundances of TCRs were expressed as counts per million after normalisation to the total number of TCRs sequenced in each sample. VDJdb, accessed 1 November 2021, was searched for CMV, EBV and SARS-CoV-2 annotated TCRs, with TCRs annotated for multiple antigens excluded. TCRdb ran its own pipeline on the public reads, namely fastp trimming at Q25 and MiXCR clone calling, and kept in-frame beta chains. A single entry per CDR3 protein holds the most common genes and DNA from its merged rows. What appears here as the V and J calls and clone size reflects TCRdb's work, not the paper's. This sample comprises over 30,000 distinct CDR3 sequences, roughly 4.2% of them detected only once. 5.5% to 6.5% of the sample is taken by the ten largest.

In its sample, this clonotype was seen many times. Its cognate antigen has yet to be identified. There are no base qualities to consult, and no much larger clone falls within one base. Set within a cohort of healthcare workers in London, UK, this nested case-control study involved weekly PCR testing of nasopharyngeal swabs along with blood sampling. Healthcare workers were recruited during the week of the UK lockdown, between 23 and 31 March 2020, and followed weekly for up to 16 weeks. The receptor was isolated from an adult who was a healthcare worker with PCR-confirmed SARS-CoV-2 infection or an uninfected control (not recorded which). The sequenced material came from whole blood.

The CDR3 region has the sequence CSATDRGNYGYTF. The nucleotides are TGCAGTGCCACCGACAGGGGCAACTATGGCTACACCTTC. The rearranged segments are TRBV20-1 and TRBJ1-2; TRBD1 matches 8 bases in the middle. The CDR3 contains 13 residues, cysteine and phenylalanine counted. The read is trimmed to its CDR3 DNA, 39 bases read in frame from base 1. As encoded in the germline V gene (reference sequence), CDR1 is DFQATT while CDR2 is SNEGSKA. Here V drops 6 bases and J drops 2 bases, and the junction holds 5 bases not matched to any gene.